This T cell receptor (beta chain) was observed in a study of cytomegalovirus exposure and HLA in healthy donors. Study-wide results and limits: CMV serostatus alone was available as immune exposure information. It was in a later analysis that TCR association rates were seen to vary by HLA locus, highest for DRB1 and lowest for HLA-C. Certain sequence variants were highly shared and formed a cluster, and this cluster was likely a sequencing artifact.

V dropped 3 bases and J dropped 5 bases, with 14 bases sitting between them. This CDR3 contains 15 residues. Germline V CDR1 and CDR2: ENHRY, SYGVKD. PCR employed 60 Vbeta and 13 Jbeta primers. This table comes from immunoSEQ multiplex PCR, and its TCRdb copy is limited to in-frame clones, with some not included. Its table records roughly 73,000 clones. To note about this clone: What it binds is not known.

This TCR derives from a man over 45 in good health and CMV-seropositive. Sequencing was performed on PBMCs. The chain combines TRBV10-3 with TRBJ1-5; D unresolved. CDR3 bases: TGTGCCATCAGTGATAGGGAGGAGATCGATCAGCCCCAGCATTTT. Residues: CAISDREEIDQPQHF.